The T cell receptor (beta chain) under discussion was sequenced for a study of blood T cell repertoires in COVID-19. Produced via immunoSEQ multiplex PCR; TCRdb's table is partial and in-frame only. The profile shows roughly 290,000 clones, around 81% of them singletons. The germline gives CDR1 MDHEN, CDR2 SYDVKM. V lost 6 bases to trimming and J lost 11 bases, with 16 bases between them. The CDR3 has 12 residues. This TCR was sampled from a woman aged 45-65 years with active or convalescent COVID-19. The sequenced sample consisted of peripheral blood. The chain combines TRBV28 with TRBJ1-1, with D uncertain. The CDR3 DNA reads TGTGCCAGCAGCCCCCTCTGGGAGGAGGCTTTCTTT. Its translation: CASSPLWEEAFF.